This is a list of T cell receptor beta chains from one sample in a study of blood T cell repertoires in COVID-19. Using immunoSEQ multiplex PCR, the repertoire was profiled, and TCRdb retains in-frame clones only, with some absent. The sample contains approximately 390,000 clones, around 87% of which appear only once. Material for sequencing was peripheral blood. The receptors originated from a woman between 55 and 75 years old with COVID-19, enrolled during active disease. The CDR3 runs from the conserved cysteine through the conserved F or W. The order of the fields is D gene, J gene, V gene, clone size, CDR3 protein, CDR3 DNA. The D gene is left open where the match is weak. Clone sizes are given selectively: once, few, many, or a class where the clone is expanded.

d_call: TRBD1
j_call: TRBJ1-2
v_call: TRBV28
clone_size: .
cdr3_aa: CASSLTGGYGYTF
cdr3_nt: TGTGCCAGCAGTCTCACAGGGGGCTATGGCTACACCTTC

d_call: TRBD2
j_call: TRBJ2-3
v_call: TRBV19
clone_size: .
cdr3_aa: CASSISGSGGDTQYF
cdr3_nt: TGTGCCAGTAGTATCTCGGGTAGCGGGGGTGATACGCAGTATTTT

d_call: TRBD1
j_call: TRBJ2-1
v_call: TRBV9
clone_size: .
cdr3_aa: CASSSDRASYNEQFF
cdr3_nt: TGTGCCAGCAGCTCGGACAGGGCTTCCTACAATGAGCAGTTCTTC

d_call: .
j_call: TRBJ1-2
v_call: TRBV19
clone_size: .
cdr3_aa: CASHRGGGATSGYTF
cdr3_nt: TGTGCCAGTCACCGTGGCGGGGGGGCGACGTCTGGCTACACCTTC

d_call: .
j_call: TRBJ1-2
v_call: TRBV7-6
clone_size: .
cdr3_aa: CASSLGEGDGYTF
cdr3_nt: TGTGCCAGCAGCCTAGGTGAGGGCGACGGCTACACCTTC

d_call: .
j_call: TRBJ1-6
v_call: TRBV28
clone_size: .
cdr3_aa: CASRVGRARLNSPLHF
cdr3_nt: TGTGCCAGCAGGGTCGGGCGGGCGCGACTCAATTCACCCCTCCACTTT

d_call: TRBD2
j_call: TRBJ2-1
v_call: TRBV6-5
clone_size: .
cdr3_aa: CASSYGTSVHNEQFF
cdr3_nt: TGTGCCAGCAGTTACGGGACTAGCGTGCACAATGAGCAGTTCTTC

d_call: TRBD1
j_call: TRBJ1-2
v_call: TRBV30
clone_size: once
cdr3_aa: CAWRIQGAIGYTF
cdr3_nt: TGTGCCTGGAGGATACAGGGGGCGATTGGCTACACCTTC

d_call: .
j_call: TRBJ1-3
v_call: TRBV5-6
clone_size: .
cdr3_aa: CASSFVGPRTGNTIYF
cdr3_nt: TGTGCCAGCAGCTTCGTTGGTCCACGGACAGGAAACACCATATATTTT

d_call: .
j_call: TRBJ1-5
v_call: TRBV18
clone_size: .
cdr3_aa: CASSPRQTAHQPQHF
cdr3_nt: TGTGCCAGCTCACCCCGGCAGACAGCCCATCAGCCCCAGCATTTT

d_call: TRBD1
j_call: TRBJ1-4
v_call: TRBV6-5
clone_size: once
cdr3_aa: CASRRHDRGHEKLFF
cdr3_nt: TGTGCCAGCAGGCGACATGACAGGGGGCACGAAAAACTGTTTTTT

d_call: TRBD1
j_call: TRBJ1-4
v_call: TRBV30
clone_size: .
cdr3_aa: CAWSLGTGEEKLFF
cdr3_nt: TGTGCCTGGAGTCTCGGGACAGGGGAGGAAAAACTGTTTTTT

d_call: TRBD2
j_call: TRBJ2-5
v_call: TRBV6-2/TRBV6-3
clone_size: .
cdr3_aa: CASSYSMLAGGGQETQYF
cdr3_nt: TGTGCCAGCAGTTACTCTATGCTTGCGGGGGGCGGACAAGAGACCCAGTACTTC

d_call: .
j_call: TRBJ1-5
v_call: TRBV10-3
clone_size: .
cdr3_aa: CAISPGTNSNQPQHF
cdr3_nt: TGTGCCATCAGCCCCGGGACAAATAGCAATCAGCCCCAGCATTTT

d_call: .
j_call: TRBJ2-1
v_call: TRBV5-8
clone_size: .
cdr3_aa: CASSLRASSYNEQFF
cdr3_nt: TGTGCCAGCAGCTTGCGTGCTAGCTCCTACAATGAGCAGTTCTTC

d_call: TRBD2
j_call: TRBJ2-6
v_call: TRBV30
clone_size: .
cdr3_aa: CAWSPGRGANVLTF
cdr3_nt: TGTGCCTGGAGTCCCGGGAGGGGGGCCAACGTCCTGACTTTC

d_call: TRBD1
j_call: TRBJ2-1
v_call: TRBV5-4
clone_size: .
cdr3_aa: CASSPATQGLYNEQFF
cdr3_nt: TGTGCCAGCAGCCCAGCGACACAGGGGCTTTACAATGAGCAGTTCTTC

d_call: .
j_call: TRBJ2-1
v_call: TRBV3-1/TRBV3-2
clone_size: .
cdr3_aa: CASSQDRGTGSNEQFF
cdr3_nt: TGTGCCAGCAGCCAAGATCGGGGAACAGGGTCGAATGAGCAGTTCTTC

d_call: .
j_call: TRBJ2-7
v_call: TRBV18
clone_size: .
cdr3_aa: CASSLLDGEQYF
cdr3_nt: TGTGCCAGCTCACTCCTAGATGGGGAGCAGTACTTC

d_call: .
j_call: TRBJ1-2
v_call: TRBV5-5
clone_size: .
cdr3_aa: CASSFSQANYGYTF
cdr3_nt: TGTGCCAGCAGCTTTTCCCAGGCCAACTATGGCTACACCTTC

d_call: TRBD2
j_call: TRBJ2-1
v_call: TRBV2
clone_size: .
cdr3_aa: CASALAERGEQFF
cdr3_nt: TGTGCCAGCGCCCTAGCGGAGCGGGGTGAGCAGTTCTTC

d_call: .
j_call: TRBJ1-5
v_call: TRBV5-1
clone_size: few
cdr3_aa: CASIGGHQPQHF
cdr3_nt: TGCGCCAGCATCGGGGGGCATCAGCCCCAGCATTTT

d_call: .
j_call: TRBJ1-3
v_call: TRBV29-1
clone_size: .
cdr3_aa: CSAQRGSGNTIYF
cdr3_nt: TGCAGCGCGCAAAGGGGTTCTGGAAACACCATATATTTT

d_call: TRBD2
j_call: TRBJ2-3
v_call: TRBV5-1
clone_size: .
cdr3_aa: CASSLARTSGSTDTQYF
cdr3_nt: TGCGCCAGCAGCTTGGCCCGGACTAGCGGGAGCACAGATACGCAGTATTTT

d_call: TRBD1
j_call: TRBJ1-1
v_call: TRBV19
clone_size: once
cdr3_aa: CASSIRWDRGYLLNTEAFF
cdr3_nt: TGTGCCAGTAGTATAAGGTGGGACAGGGGCTATTTGTTGAACACTGAAGCTTTCTTT

d_call: .
j_call: TRBJ1-5
v_call: TRBV25-1
clone_size: .
cdr3_aa: CASSPGGASNQPQHF
cdr3_nt: TGTGCCAGCAGTCCAGGAGGGGCCAGCAATCAGCCCCAGCATTTT

d_call: TRBD1
j_call: TRBJ1-4
v_call: TRBV3-1/TRBV3-2
clone_size: .
cdr3_aa: CASSQGGRGWANEKLFF
cdr3_nt: TGTGCCAGCAGCCAAGGCGGCAGGGGGTGGGCTAATGAAAAACTGTTTTTT

d_call: TRBD1
j_call: TRBJ1-1
v_call: TRBV7-2
clone_size: .
cdr3_aa: CASSFQGATEAFF
cdr3_nt: TGTGCCAGCAGCTTTCAGGGGGCAACTGAAGCTTTCTTT

d_call: TRBD1
j_call: TRBJ1-1
v_call: TRBV18
clone_size: .
cdr3_aa: CASSLDRGNTEAFF
cdr3_nt: TGTGCCAGCTCACTTGACAGGGGGAACACTGAAGCTTTCTTT

d_call: .
j_call: TRBJ1-5
v_call: TRBV2
clone_size: .
cdr3_aa: CASSGQGGQPQHF
cdr3_nt: TGTGCCAGCAGTGGGCAGGGTGGACAGCCCCAGCATTTT

d_call: .
j_call: TRBJ1-2
v_call: TRBV18
clone_size: .
cdr3_aa: CASSPDEDCYTF
cdr3_nt: TGTGCCAGCTCACCAGACGAAGACTGCTACACCTTC

d_call: TRBD1
j_call: TRBJ1-1
v_call: TRBV6-5
clone_size: .
cdr3_aa: CASSYGDRGDTEAFF
cdr3_nt: TGTGCCAGCAGTTATGGGGACAGGGGAGACACTGAAGCTTTCTTT

d_call: .
j_call: TRBJ1-2
v_call: TRBV7-3
clone_size: .
cdr3_aa: CASSVSGGAGYGYTF
cdr3_nt: TGTGCCAGCAGCGTTAGCGGGGGGGCTGGCTATGGCTACACCTTC

d_call: .
j_call: TRBJ1-2
v_call: TRBV5-6
clone_size: .
cdr3_aa: CASSGRDISWYGYTF
cdr3_nt: TGTGCCAGCAGCGGCCGGGACATTTCGTGGTATGGCTACACCTTC

d_call: .
j_call: TRBJ1-1
v_call: TRBV5-1
clone_size: .
cdr3_aa: CASSLQAGLNTEAFF
cdr3_nt: TGCGCCAGCTCCCTCCAGGCGGGGCTCAACACTGAAGCTTTCTTT

d_call: .
j_call: TRBJ2-1
v_call: TRBV5-1
clone_size: .
cdr3_aa: CASSLARGSPYNEQFF
cdr3_nt: TGCGCCAGCAGCTTGGCCAGGGGAAGTCCCTACAATGAGCAGTTCTTC

d_call: .
j_call: TRBJ1-1
v_call: TRBV5-1
clone_size: .
cdr3_aa: CASSLQSGDTEAFF
cdr3_nt: TGCGCCAGCAGCTTGCAGTCGGGTGACACTGAAGCTTTCTTT

d_call: TRBD1
j_call: TRBJ2-3
v_call: TRBV11-3
clone_size: .
cdr3_aa: CASSPGQGGVADTQYF
cdr3_nt: TGTGCCAGCAGCCCGGGACAGGGAGGTGTCGCAGATACGCAGTATTTT

d_call: .
j_call: TRBJ1-4
v_call: TRBV7-2
clone_size: once
cdr3_aa: CASSPDRPSNEKLFF
cdr3_nt: TGTGCCAGCAGCCCCGACAGACCTTCTAATGAAAAACTGTTTTTT

d_call: .
j_call: TRBJ2-1
v_call: TRBV6-5
clone_size: .
cdr3_aa: CASRGEINEQFF
cdr3_nt: TGTGCCAGTCGGGGAGAAATCAATGAGCAGTTCTTC

d_call: TRBD1
j_call: TRBJ2-3
v_call: TRBV19
clone_size: .
cdr3_aa: CASSRGQGTDTQYF
cdr3_nt: TGTGCCAGTAGTAGAGGACAGGGTACAGATACGCAGTATTTT

d_call: .
j_call: TRBJ2-3
v_call: TRBV5-5
clone_size: .
cdr3_aa: CASSLVLNTDTQYF
cdr3_nt: TGTGCCAGCAGCTTAGTTCTAAACACAGATACGCAGTATTTT

d_call: TRBD2
j_call: TRBJ2-2
v_call: TRBV6-6
clone_size: few
cdr3_aa: CASTVSGGVVTGELFF
cdr3_nt: TGTGCCAGCACCGTTAGCGGGGGGGTTGTCACCGGGGAGCTGTTTTTT

d_call: TRBD1
j_call: TRBJ2-2
v_call: TRBV4-1
clone_size: .
cdr3_aa: CASSRRAPQGADTGELFF
cdr3_nt: TGCGCCAGCAGCCGAAGGGCCCCTCAGGGGGCCGACACCGGGGAGCTGTTTTTT

d_call: .
j_call: TRBJ2-2
v_call: TRBV7-9
clone_size: .
cdr3_aa: CASSLGANTGELFF
cdr3_nt: TGTGCCAGCAGCTTAGGAGCGAACACCGGGGAGCTGTTTTTT

d_call: TRBD1
j_call: TRBJ1-5
v_call: TRBV7-6
clone_size: .
cdr3_aa: CASPWEDRGYQPQHF
cdr3_nt: TGTGCCAGCCCTTGGGAGGACAGGGGTTATCAGCCCCAGCATTTT

d_call: .
j_call: TRBJ1-2
v_call: TRBV27
clone_size: .
cdr3_aa: CASRQGGVGGYTF
cdr3_nt: TGTGCCAGCAGACAAGGGGGAGTCGGTGGCTACACCTTC

d_call: .
j_call: TRBJ2-7
v_call: TRBV29-1
clone_size: .
cdr3_aa: CSVVRGQNSYEQYF
cdr3_nt: TGCAGCGTTGTTAGGGGACAAAATTCCTACGAGCAGTACTTC

d_call: TRBD1
j_call: TRBJ2-2
v_call: TRBV28
clone_size: .
cdr3_aa: CASSPTPGTGLTTFGGELFF
cdr3_nt: TGTGCCAGCAGCCCAACCCCCGGGACAGGACTCACTACCTTCGGCGGGGAGCTGTTTTTT

d_call: .
j_call: TRBJ1-2
v_call: TRBV12-3/TRBV12-4
clone_size: .
cdr3_aa: CASSPQGNYGYTF
cdr3_nt: TGTGCCAGCAGTCCCCAGGGTAACTATGGCTACACCTTC

d_call: TRBD2
j_call: TRBJ2-3
v_call: TRBV2
clone_size: .
cdr3_aa: CASRERLAGLGTDTQYF
cdr3_nt: TGTGCCAGCAGGGAAAGACTAGCGGGGTTGGGAACAGATACGCAGTATTTT

d_call: .
j_call: TRBJ1-1
v_call: TRBV19
clone_size: .
cdr3_aa: CASSKLNTEAFF
cdr3_nt: TGTGCCAGTAGCAAATTGAACACTGAAGCTTTCTTT

d_call: .
j_call: TRBJ2-2
v_call: TRBV24-1
clone_size: .
cdr3_aa: CATSDLTGGGLFF
cdr3_nt: TGTGCCACCAGTGATCTGACAGGTGGGGGGCTGTTTTTT

d_call: TRBD1
j_call: TRBJ1-1
v_call: TRBV19
clone_size: few
cdr3_aa: CASSIQGVNTEAFF
cdr3_nt: TGTGCCAGTAGTATCCAGGGGGTCAACACTGAAGCTTTCTTT

d_call: .
j_call: TRBJ2-7
v_call: TRBV30
clone_size: .
cdr3_aa: CAWSADRGFYEQYF
cdr3_nt: TGTGCCTGGAGTGCCGACCGGGGGTTCTACGAGCAGTACTTC

d_call: .
j_call: TRBJ2-2
v_call: TRBV5-4
clone_size: .
cdr3_aa: CASSLGGLRNTGELFF
cdr3_nt: TGTGCCAGCAGCTTGGGAGGCTTAAGGAACACCGGGGAGCTGTTTTTT

d_call: TRBD2
j_call: TRBJ2-3
v_call: TRBV18
clone_size: .
cdr3_aa: CASSLGVAGSTDTQYF
cdr3_nt: TGTGCCAGCTCACTCGGGGTAGCGGGGAGCACAGATACGCAGTATTTT

d_call: TRBD1
j_call: TRBJ2-1
v_call: TRBV10-3
clone_size: .
cdr3_aa: CATRPSGTEHNEQFF
cdr3_nt: TGTGCCACCCGGCCGTCCGGGACAGAGCACAATGAGCAGTTCTTC

d_call: .
j_call: TRBJ1-2
v_call: TRBV18
clone_size: .
cdr3_aa: CASSPGLQGYTF
cdr3_nt: TGTGCCAGCTCACCAGGACTTCAGGGCTACACCTTC

d_call: TRBD1
j_call: TRBJ2-7
v_call: TRBV30
clone_size: .
cdr3_aa: CAWKRTGTFPLQYF
cdr3_nt: TGTGCCTGGAAACGGACAGGGACTTTCCCACTGCAGTACTTC